Following are 28 T cell receptor beta chains from one sample sequenced in a study of T cell repertoires in aging, cancer and after chemotherapy. Multiplex touch-down PCR with TRB-A/B primers amplified rearranged V-D-J TRB sequences. TCRdb passed the multiplex PCR reads through MiXCR, listing each CDR3 protein once. Of about 11,000 distinct CDR3 sequences in the sample, roughly a quarter were seen once. Peripheral blood genomic DNA, not sorted cells or RNA, was the template. Sequenced input: blood. Every receptor here comes from a human donor in good health.

The chain has TRBV20-1 and TRBJ2-3; 13 bases agree with TRBD2. The CDR3 totals 18 residues. Trimming removed 4 bases from V and 4 bases from J; junction bases left unmatched: 14. Germline V lookup: CDR1 DFQATT, CDR2 SNEGSKA (reference sequence). In DNA form, the CDR3 reads TGCAGTGCTATTGGGGGTGGACTAGCGGGGGTTGACCCAGATACGCAGTATTTT. Translated, it gives CSAIGGGLAGVDPDTQYF.

V gene TRBV6-5 combines with J gene TRBJ2-3; D remains ambiguous. CDR1 MNHEY and CDR2 SVGAGI come from the germline V gene. The CDR3 totals 13 residues. Trimming pared 6 bases from V and 9 bases from J, leaving 16 bases between. The CDR3 coding sequence is TGTGCCAGCAGCCCTACGGTGGGGTTCACGCAGTATTTT. This codes for CASSPTVGFTQYF.

The chain links TRBV28 to TRBJ2-5; 10 positions agree with TRBD1. This CDR3 comprises 15 residues. The V segment lost 5 bases and the J segment 5 bases; nucleotides outside the gene matches: 8. Germline CDR1 is MDHEN and CDR2 is SYDVKM. CDR3 bases: TGTGCCAGCAGTAAAGACAGGGGGCGCGGGGAGACCCAGTACTTC. As protein: CASSKDRGRGETQYF. Drawing the rest from reference TRBV28 and TRBJ2-5, the complete variable domain is DVKVTQSSRYLVKRTGEKVFLECVQDMDHENMFWYRQDPGLGLRLIYFSYDVKMKEKGDIPEGYSVSREKKERFSLILESASTNQTSMYLCASSKDRGRGETQYFGPGTRLLVL.

By share, this clonotype ranks as medium-sized. The chain carries TRBV6-5 and TRBJ1-6; 9 bases agree with TRBD1. The CDR3 consists of 14 residues. CDR1 and CDR2 (germline): MNHEY, SVGAGI. Trimming at V came to 5 bases and at J to 10 bases, leaving 6 bases not matched to a gene. The DNA of the CDR3 is TGTGCCAGCAGTCTAGACAGGGGGGGATCACCCCTCCACTTT. Its protein is CASSLDRGGSPLHF.

This clonotype was detected only a few times. The chain employs TRBV27 and TRBJ1-2; D possibly corresponds to TRBD1 (6 bases). CDR3 length: 14 amino acids. CDR1 is MNHEY, CDR2 SMNVEV, per germline (reference sequence). The ends were cut back, 2 bases at V and 4 bases at J, with 11 bases in the middle. Written as DNA, the CDR3 is TGTGCCAGCAGTTTAAGCGGCAGGGGCTATGGCTACACCTTC. Translating gives CASSLSGRGYGYTF.

V gene TRBV6-2 or TRBV6-3 combines with J gene TRBJ1-5; 10 nucleotides agree with TRBD1. Per the germline V gene, CDR1 is MNHEY and CDR2 is SVGEGT. V lost 5 bases and J lost 2; bases outside the gene matches: 9. The CDR3 sequence is 17 residues long. CDR3 sequence (DNA): TGTGCCAGCAGTCCCAAGGACAGGGGGGTGGGCAATCAGCCCCAGCATTTT. Its protein is CASSPKDRGVGNQPQHF.

This clonotype was detected only a few times. V gene TRBV6-6 combines with J gene TRBJ1-1; D might be TRBD1 (5 bases). V lost 5 bases and J 1 base, leaving 14 bases between the germline ends. The CDR3 runs to 15 residues. Germline CDR1 reads MNHNY; CDR2 reads SVGAGI (reference sequence). CDR3 region: CASSVKLDRNTEAFF. The CDR3 DNA is TGTGCCAGCAGTGTAAAACTCGACAGGAACACTGAAGCTTTCTTT.

This chain joins TRBV6-5 and TRBJ2-7, with 9 bases identical to TRBD2. J was trimmed by 2 bases and V by 5 bases; bases with no gene match: 7. CDR1 is MNHEY, CDR2 SVGAGI, per germline. This CDR3 region has 15 residues. In DNA form, the CDR3 reads TGTGCCAGCAGTGAGCTAGCGGGGTATACCTACGAGCAGTACTTC. This translates into CASSELAGYTYEQYF.

This clonotype is labeled as medium-sized. This rearrangement joins TRBV19 to TRBJ1-2, with unresolved D. The CDR3 covers 13 residues. Trimming took off 3 bases at V and 7 bases at J, with 12 bases between the two ends. The germline V gene has CDR1 LNHDA and CDR2 SQIVND (reference sequence). CDR3 in amino acids: CASSIKSQVGYTF. The CDR3 DNA follows: TGTGCCAGTAGTATCAAGTCGCAGGTTGGCTACACCTTC.

This chain links TRBV10-3 with TRBJ1-2; D ambiguous. Germline V gene lookup returns CDR1 ENHRY and CDR2 SYGVKD. The CDR3 runs 12 residues. Trimming pared 7 bases from V and 0 bases from J, leaving 6 bases between. This CDR3 is CAIKRANYGYTF. The DNA for the CDR3 is TGTGCCATCAAACGGGCTAACTATGGCTACACCTTC.

Judged by abundance, this clonotype is medium-sized (0.01 to 0.1%). The chain couples TRBV7-2 to TRBJ2-5, with D possibly being TRBD1 (8 bases). This CDR3 spans 15 amino acids. V dropped 10 bases and J dropped 2 bases, with 20 bases sitting between them. The germline CDR1 and CDR2 sequences are SGHTA and FQGNSA. In DNA form, the CDR3 reads TGTGCCACCACCAACAGGGGGGGTGGACAAGAGACCCAGTACTTC. It is translated as CATTNRGGGQETQYF.

By share, this clonotype counts as medium-sized (0.01 to 0.1%). The genes are TRBV15 and TRBJ1-2; 8 bases are shared with TRBD1. J gave up 8 bases and V 5 bases, and 10 bases lay outside the gene matches. The germline gives CDR1 LNHNV, CDR2 YYDKDF (reference sequence). The CDR3 runs to 14 residues. CDR3: CATSGGTGAFGYTF. DNA of the CDR3: TGTGCCACCAGCGGAGGGACAGGAGCGTTCGGCTACACCTTC.

Relative to its sample, this clonotype is medium-sized. The V call is TRBV20-1, the J call TRBJ2-3; D is perhaps TRBD1 (5 bases). The CDR3 covers 18 residues. From germline, CDR1 is DFQATT and CDR2 SNEGSKA (reference sequence). Trimming stripped 0 bases from V and 0 bases from J, with 19 bases between. The CDR3 loop reads CSARDPRGRTASTDTQYF. In DNA, the CDR3 is TGCAGTGCTAGAGACCCTAGGGGCAGGACCGCGAGCACAGATACGCAGTATTTT.

This clonotype occurred a few times. V is TRBV5-1 and J is TRBJ1-3, with 7 bases matching TRBD1. V lost 4 bases and J lost 0; bases outside the gene matches: 7. CDR1 SGHRS and CDR2 YFSETQ come from the germline V gene. CDR3 length equals 16 residues. The DNA of the CDR3 is TGCGCCAGCAGCGATGGGACAGCCATCTCTGGAAACACCATATATTTT. Amino acid sequence: CASSDGTAISGNTIYF.

V and J are TRBV7-9 and TRBJ1-5; D is unclear. V gave up 1 base and J gave up 0 bases, with 10 bases separating them. CDR3 length equals 16 residues. Germline V CDR1 and CDR2: SEHNR, FQNEAQ (reference sequence). CDR3 residues: CASSLGAAYSNQPQHF. The CDR3 DNA reads as TGTGCCAGCAGCTTAGGGGCAGCTTATAGCAATCAGCCCCAGCATTTT.

This clonotype was seen a single time. The J gene is TRBJ2-7, the V gene TRBV7-2, with TRBD1 as a possible D gene (5 bases). Germline V gene sequence: CDR1 SGHTA, CDR2 FQGNSA. CDR3 length: 16 amino acids. V dropped 5 bases and J dropped 7 bases, with 24 bases sitting between them. The CDR3: CASSSYGQPSYNEQYF. DNA of the CDR3: TGTGCCAGCAGCAGCTACGGACAACCGTCCTACAATGAGCAGTACTTC.

This clonotype occurred a few times. This sequence joins TRBV6-2 or TRBV6-3 and TRBJ2-7, with 13 bases lining up with TRBD2. This CDR3 is 18 amino acids long. In germline, CDR1 is MNHEY, CDR2 SVGEGT. J gave up 2 bases and V 5 bases, and 12 bases lay outside the gene matches. In DNA form, the CDR3 reads TGTGCCAGCAGTACTCTCCATTTTACTAGCGGGGGGGCCTACGAGCAGTACTTC. It specifies CASSTLHFTSGGAYEQYF.

The CDR3 loop reads CASRRGGSSTDTQYF. The CDR3 region has the DNA TGTGCCAGCAGGCGAGGGGGGTCTAGCACAGATACGCAGTATTTT. The genes are TRBV5-4 and TRBJ2-3, with D perhaps given as TRBD1 or TRBD2 (6 bases each). The CDR3 has 15 amino acids. Germline CDR1 is SGHNT and CDR2 is YYREEE (reference sequence). V lost 5 bases and J lost 0, with 13 bases in between.

The chain combines TRBV6-2 or TRBV6-3 with TRBJ1-1; D call uncertain. Germline V gene data show CDR1 as MNHEY and CDR2 as SVGEGT. The CDR3 covers 13 residues. Between the trimmed V and J ends, which lost 6 bases and 1 base, there was a span of 9 bases. The CDR3 loop reads CASRELGNTEAFF. CDR3 bases: TGTGCCAGCAGGGAACTAGGGAACACTGAAGCTTTCTTT.

V gene TRBV20-1 combines with J gene TRBJ2-1; 8 bases map to TRBD2. After removal of 3 bases from V and 2 bases from J, the junction contained 3 bases not matched to a gene. This CDR3 region has 14 residues. Germline loops: CDR1 DFQATT, CDR2 SNEGSKA (reference sequence). DNA for the CDR3: TGCAGTGCTAGGTCAGCGGGGGCCTACAATGAGCAGTTCTTC. Protein: CSARSAGAYNEQFF.

This sequence joins TRBV11-2 and TRBJ1-1; D not resolved. The CDR3 has 13 residues. Looked up from germline, CDR1 is SGHAT and CDR2 is FQNNGV. Deletions cut 0 bases from V and 5 bases from J, with 7 bases between. The CDR3 sequence is CASSLERETEAFF. The CDR3 coding sequence is TGTGCCAGCAGCTTAGAGCGGGAGACTGAAGCTTTCTTT.

This chain connects TRBV14 to TRBJ1-4, with TRBD1 as a possible D gene (6 bases). The germline V gene encodes CDR1 SGHDN and CDR2 FVKESK. There are 15 residues in the CDR3. V was pared by 4 bases and J by 7 bases, with 16 bases between. CDR3 bases: TGTGCCAGCAGCCTATTACAGGGAGGGAGTGAAAAACTGTTTTTT. Translation gives CASSLLQGGSEKLFF.

Of note for this clonotype: The junction departs from the called germline gene at one end, perhaps through a read error. The chain uses TRBV20-1 and TRBJ2-7; D remains ambiguous. The CDR3 runs 14 residues. The germline V gene encodes CDR1 DFQATT and CDR2 SNEGSKA (reference sequence). The CDR3 bases are TGCAGTGCCAGAGGCCAGGCTAGCTCCTACGAGCAGTACTTC. Its translation is CSARGQASSYEQYF.

The rearrangement uses TRBV5-6 and TRBJ2-4, with 7 bases that match TRBD2. The CDR3 length is 15 residues. The germline CDR1 and CDR2 sequences are SGHDT and YYEEEE. J was trimmed by 6 bases and V by 0 bases; bases with no gene match: 6. The CDR3 sequence: CASSLVGTTVNIQYF. In DNA form, the CDR3 reads TGTGCCAGCAGCTTGGTGGGGACTACCGTAAACATTCAGTACTTC.

The chain carries TRBV6-5 and TRBJ2-6, with D possibly TRBD2 on 7 matching bases. The germline V and J ends were trimmed by 6 bases and 2 bases, with 11 bases remaining between them. Germline CDR1 MNHEY, CDR2 SVGAGI. This CDR3 is built from 15 residues. Here the CDR3 DNA reads TGTGCCAGCAGGCCCGGGGGGCCTGGGGCCAACGTCCTGACTTTC. Its protein is CASRPGGPGANVLTF.

Worth noting for this clonotype: A read error may be the cause here, since a much bigger clone is one base away. Given the absence of the conserved phenylalanine or tryptophan at the CDR3 end, a read error is likely. This chain uses TRBV7-2 with TRBJ2-5; TRBD2 matches at 11 bases. Germline V gives CDR1 SGHTA, CDR2 FQGNSA. The CDR3 spans 14 residues. Trimming removed 5 bases from V and 4 bases from J; junction bases left unmatched: 3. CDR3 nucleotides: TGTGCCAGCAGCGTTAGCGGGGGGGCAGAGACCCAGTACCTC. This encodes CASSVSGGAETQYL.

The CDR3 DNA reads as TGTGCCAGCAGTAGAGGAGGACTGTACACAGATACGCAGTATTTT. It yields the protein CASSRGGLYTDTQYF. This chain connects TRBV27 to TRBJ2-3, with D tentatively TRBD2 (5 bases). V was trimmed by 5 bases and J by 2 bases, leaving 14 bases between them. CDR3 size: 15 residues. CDR1 MNHEY and CDR2 SMNVEV come from the germline V gene (reference sequence).

By share of the sample, this clonotype is medium-sized (0.01 to 0.1%). The rearrangement joins TRBV19 to TRBJ1-2, with 7 bases lining up with TRBD1. Per germline, CDR1 LNHDA and CDR2 SQIVND (reference sequence). The V gene end was trimmed by 5 bases and the J gene end by 0 bases; junction bases not matched to a gene: 6. The CDR3 is made up of 15 amino acids. DNA of the CDR3: TGTGCCAGTAGTCCGTTTGGGACAGCTAACTATGGCTACACCTTC. As protein: CASSPFGTANYGYTF.